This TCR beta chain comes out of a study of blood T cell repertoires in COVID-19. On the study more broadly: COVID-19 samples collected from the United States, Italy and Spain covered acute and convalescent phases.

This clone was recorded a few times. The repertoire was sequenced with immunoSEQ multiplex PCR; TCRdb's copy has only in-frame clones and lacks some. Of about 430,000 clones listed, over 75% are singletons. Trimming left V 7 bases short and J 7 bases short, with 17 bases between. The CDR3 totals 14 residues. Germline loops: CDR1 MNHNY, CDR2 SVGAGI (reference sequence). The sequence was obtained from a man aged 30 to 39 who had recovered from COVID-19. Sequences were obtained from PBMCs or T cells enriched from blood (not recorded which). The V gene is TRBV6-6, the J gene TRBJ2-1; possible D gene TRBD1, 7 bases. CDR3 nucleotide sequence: TGTGCCAGCACCAACCAGGGGGGAGGTAATGAGCAGTTCTTC. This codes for CASTNQGGGNEQFF.